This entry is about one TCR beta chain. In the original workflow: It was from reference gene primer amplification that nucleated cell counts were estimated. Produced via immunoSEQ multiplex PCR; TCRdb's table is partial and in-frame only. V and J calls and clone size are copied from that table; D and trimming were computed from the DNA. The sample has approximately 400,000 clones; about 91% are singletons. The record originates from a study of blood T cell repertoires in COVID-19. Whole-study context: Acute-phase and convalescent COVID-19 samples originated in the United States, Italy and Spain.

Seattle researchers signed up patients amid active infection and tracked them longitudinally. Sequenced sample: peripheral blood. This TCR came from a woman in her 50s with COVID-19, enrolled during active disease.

CDR3 DNA sequence: TGTGCCAGCAGTACCTCCGGTTGGGCGGGGCAGTTCTTC. Translation: CASSTSGWAGQFF. This chain connects TRBV2 to TRBJ2-1; weak D call: TRBD2 (5 bases). Per germline, CDR1 SNHLY and CDR2 FYNNEI. The CDR3 is made up of 13 amino acids. With 5 bases removed from V and 12 bases from J, the gap between germline ends came to 17 bases. Full variable domain (rest looked up from reference TRBV2 and TRBJ2-1): EPEVTQTPSHQVTQMGQEVILRCVPISNHLYFYWYRQILGQKVEFLVSFYNNEISEKSEIFDDQFSVERPDGSNFTLKIRSTKLEDSAMYFCASSTSGWAGQFFGPGTRLTVL.